These T cell receptor beta chains were read from a single sample in a study of T cells after yellow fever vaccination. TCRdb re-called the 5' RACE reads through MiXCR, storing one row per CDR3 protein. The repertoire holds about 320,000 distinct CDR3 sequences, approximately 12% seen once, with 2.5% to 4% in the top ten. Sequenced here: CD4+ T cells sorted from PBMCs, sampled 15 days after the yellow fever booster vaccination. These receptors were collected from a man younger than 35 who received the YFV17D yellow fever vaccine. Both conserved end residues are part of each CDR3. The D gene is left open where the match is weak. Not all rows give a size; the values are once, few, many and, for expanded clones, a class.

TGCGCCAGCAGCCGCGGGACTACTAACGGGGAGCTGTTTTTT,CASSRGTTNGELFF,TRBD2,few,TRBV5-1,TRBJ2-2
TGTGCCAGCTCACCACCGGGAGTAATGCATGGCTACACCTTC,CASSPPGVMHGYTF,-,few,TRBV18,TRBJ1-2
TGTGCCAGCAGCCCAGACGGTATCCAAGAGACCCAGTACTTC,CASSPDGIQETQYF,-,few,TRBV7-2,TRBJ2-5
TGCAGTGCTAGAGACCCCCAGAGGGGAAACACCATATATTTT,CSARDPQRGNTIYF,-,few,TRBV20-1,TRBJ1-3
TGTGCCAGCAGTAGATGGGGCGCCGGACAGGGGATTAGAGAAGGCTACACCTTC,CASSRWGAGQGIREGYTF,TRBD1,-,TRBV12-3/TRBV12-4,TRBJ1-2
TGTGCCAGCTCATCACGGGGGGGTTCGGACACCGGGGAGCTGTTTTTT,CASSSRGGSDTGELFF,TRBD2,-,TRBV18,TRBJ2-2
TGTGCCAGCAGCGCACAGGGGGCCAACTACAATGAGCAGTTCTTC,CASSAQGANYNEQFF,TRBD1,-,TRBV2,TRBJ2-1
TGTGCCAGCAATTTCGGGGACGCAGCTGAAGCTTTCTTT,CASNFGDAAEAFF,-,few,TRBV6-6,TRBJ1-1
TGTGCCAGCAGTGAAACAGCCAGTCTTAGCAATCAGCCCCAGCATTTT,CASSETASLSNQPQHF,-,medium-sized,TRBV25-1,TRBJ1-5
TGTGCCAGCAGCCCCGGGACTAGCGGGGGATACCAAGAGACCCAGTACTTC,CASSPGTSGGYQETQYF,TRBD2,many,TRBV6-2/TRBV6-3,TRBJ2-5
TGTGCCAGCAGCGTCCAGGAGGCCGCCGGTAATTCACCCCTCCACTTT,CASSVQEAAGNSPLHF,-,-,TRBV9,TRBJ1-6
TGCAGCGCCGGACAGGGGGCTAGCACAGATACGCAGTATTTT,CSAGQGASTDTQYF,TRBD1,many,TRBV29-1,TRBJ2-3
TGTGCCAGCAGTTACTCGGAGGACAGGGTGGCCAAAAACATTCAGTACTTC,CASSYSEDRVAKNIQYF,TRBD1,-,TRBV6-5,TRBJ2-4
TGTGCCAGCCGAGGGCGCCTTGAAGTTACGCAGTATTTT,CASRGRLEVTQYF,-,-,TRBV7-8,TRBJ2-3
TGTGCCAGCAGTTTGTATCGGGACTCCCCTGAGCAGTACTTC,CASSLYRDSPEQYF,-,few,TRBV12-3/TRBV12-4,TRBJ2-7
TGCGCCAGCAGCTTTGGGGATACCAACATTCAGTACTTC,CASSFGDTNIQYF,-,-,TRBV5-1,TRBJ2-4
TGTGCCAGCAGCTTAGGGGACAAGCAGTTCTTC,CASSLGDKQFF,-,-,TRBV7-3,TRBJ2-1
TGCGCCAGCAGCCAAGAGGGCCAGTATAATTCACCCCTCCACTTT,CASSQEGQYNSPLHF,-,many,TRBV4-3,TRBJ1-6
TGTGCCAGCAACCCTGGGAGCGGTCAGCCCCAGCATTTT,CASNPGSGQPQHF,-,-,TRBV6-5,TRBJ1-5
TGTGCCAGCAGCTTATGGGACAGGCGAAGGGAAACTTTTAGCACAGATACGCAGTATTTT,CASSLWDRRRETFSTDTQYF,TRBD1,-,TRBV7-9,TRBJ2-3
TGCAGCGTTGCGGGACCTAGGAACATTCAGTACTTC,CSVAGPRNIQYF,-,-,TRBV29-1,TRBJ2-4
TGTGCCAGCTCGAAACAGGGACAGTATGCTTTGGAGCAGTACTTC,CASSKQGQYALEQYF,TRBD1,-,TRBV6-2/TRBV6-3,TRBJ2-7
TGTGCCAGCAGCTCGACGGACACACCCGAGACCCAGTACTTC,CASSSTDTPETQYF,-,many,TRBV5-4,TRBJ2-5
TGTGCCAGCAGTCCCTATCGGCAGAACTCGTTGAGCTCCTACAATGAGCAGTTCTTC,CASSPYRQNSLSSYNEQFF,-,-,TRBV6-2/TRBV6-3,TRBJ2-1
TGTGCCAGCAGCTTAGGAGCGGTAGCGGGGAAGTCCGGGGAGCTGTTTTTT,CASSLGAVAGKSGELFF,TRBD2,-,TRBV7-2,TRBJ2-2
TGTGCCATCAGTGAGTCGATGGCAGGGGGCGGCGGGGAGCTGTTTTTT,CAISESMAGGGGELFF,TRBD1,-,TRBV10-3,TRBJ2-2
TGTGCCACCAGCAGAGGGACAGGGCGGATTGCAGATACGCAGTATTTT,CATSRGTGRIADTQYF,TRBD1,many,TRBV15,TRBJ2-3
TGTGCCAGCAGCGTAGATTACGGTACCTACGAGCAGTACTTC,CASSVDYGTYEQYF,-,few,TRBV9,TRBJ2-7
TGTGCCAGCAGCTCCGTGGGAGCGGGGGAGTACAATGAGCAGTTCTTC,CASSSVGAGEYNEQFF,TRBD2,few,TRBV7-3,TRBJ2-1
TGCAGTGCTAGAGGCGTCGGGACATATAGCAATCAGCCCCAGCATTTT,CSARGVGTYSNQPQHF,-,few,TRBV20-1,TRBJ1-5
TGCGCCAGCTCCGACCTGCGGTTGGGCACAGATACGCAGTATTTT,CASSDLRLGTDTQYF,-,-,TRBV5-1,TRBJ2-3
TGTGCCAGCAACCAGGGTAAAACCCAGTACTTC,CASNQGKTQYF,-,-,TRBV6-2/TRBV6-3,TRBJ2-5
TGTGCCAGCAGCGTAGCATCCCTAGGCGGGAGCTCAGATACGCAGTATTTT,CASSVASLGGSSDTQYF,TRBD2,-,TRBV9,TRBJ2-3
TGCAGCGTTAAAGAGCGGATCGACTACGAGCAGTACTTC,CSVKERIDYEQYF,-,many,TRBV29-1,TRBJ2-7
TGTGCCAGCAGTTTATCCCGCGGGGGGGAAGCTTTCTTT,CASSLSRGGEAFF,-,many,TRBV28,TRBJ1-1
TGTGCCAGCAGTGCCGACAGGGTAGACATTCAGTACTTC,CASSADRVDIQYF,TRBD1,-,TRBV6-1,TRBJ2-4
TGTGCCAGCAGCTACCGGGATCGGGATGAAGCTTTCTTT,CASSYRDRDEAFF,-,-,TRBV11-2,TRBJ1-1
TGTGCCAGCAGTTACAAACGGGGGGGCCAAGATACGCAGTATTTT,CASSYKRGGQDTQYF,TRBD2,-,TRBV6-5,TRBJ2-3
TGTGCCAGCAGTTTATCGGTTACGGGCTATGGCTACACCTTC,CASSLSVTGYGYTF,-,few,TRBV12-3/TRBV12-4,TRBJ1-2
TGTGCCAGCAGCACCCCGGACAGGGCGGAGGAGACCCAGTACTTC,CASSTPDRAEETQYF,TRBD1,-,TRBV5-4,TRBJ2-5
TGTGCCAGCAGCTTATTTCTTAGTCCCTCTGGAAACACCATATATTTT,CASSLFLSPSGNTIYF,-,-,TRBV7-9,TRBJ1-3
TGTGCCAGCAGCCCCCGGGCTGGGGCCAACGTCCTGACTTTC,CASSPRAGANVLTF,-,many,TRBV4-2,TRBJ2-6
TGCAGTGCTAGAGATGGGACAGGGAAGGTAGGGTTCTTC,CSARDGTGKVGFF,TRBD1,-,TRBV20-1,TRBJ2-1
TGTGCCAGCAGCTTCCTAGCGGAGGAGACCCAGTACTTC,CASSFLAEETQYF,TRBD2,many,TRBV7-9,TRBJ2-5
TGTGCCAGTAGTATACTTGAGAACACCGGGGAGCTGTTTTTT,CASSILENTGELFF,-,many,TRBV19,TRBJ2-2
TGTGCCAGTAGTATCAGGGGATGGCCCTACGAGCAGTACTTC,CASSIRGWPYEQYF,-,-,TRBV19,TRBJ2-7